Presented here are 6 T cell receptor beta chains from one specimen sequenced in a study of blood T cell repertoires in COVID-19. Here immunoSEQ multiplex PCR was the method, and the copy in TCRdb shows in-frame clones only, minus some. The table has about 120,000 clones, over 65% seen once. Sequences were obtained from peripheral blood. Receptor source: a man aged 65 to 79 with acute or convalescent COVID-19.

The count of this clone is one. This rearrangement joins TRBV2 to TRBJ1-6; 11 bases fit TRBD1. Germline V CDR1 and CDR2: SNHLY, FYNNEI. The V gene end was trimmed by 7 bases and the J gene end by 6 bases; junction bases not matched to a gene: 5. The CDR3 has 15 residues. The CDR3 sequence is CASTGQGAINSPLHF. DNA of the CDR3: TGTGCCAGCACCGGACAGGGGGCCATTAATTCACCCCTCCACTTT.

CDR3 residues: CASSLEGAGFYEQYF. The CDR3 DNA reads TGTGCCAGCAGCTTAGAGGGGGCTGGTTTCTACGAGCAGTACTTC. This chain joins TRBV7-2 and TRBJ2-7; 7 bases map to TRBD1. This CDR3 contains 15 residues. Per germline, CDR1 SGHTA and CDR2 FQGNSA. V lost 1 base, J lost 3 bases, and 6 bases stayed unmatched.

In this sample, this clone turned up once. This chain connects TRBV24-1 to TRBJ1-5; D unresolved. Germline assignment: CDR1 KGHDR and CDR2 SFDVKD. Trimming cost V 1 base and J 5 bases, with 14 bases left between them. The CDR3 contains 16 residues. CDR3: CATSDFVDFFDQPQHF. The DNA for the CDR3 is TGTGCCACCAGTGATTTTGTAGACTTTTTTGATCAGCCCCAGCATTTT.

V gene TRBV5-1 combines with J gene TRBJ2-5; TRBD1 aligns across 9 bases. Germline-derived CDR1 and CDR2 are SGHRS and YFSETQ. CDR3 length: 14 amino acids. V dropped 4 bases and J dropped 2; count of bases not matched to a gene: 3. CDR3 DNA sequence: TGCGCCAGCAGCCCGGGACAGGGACAAGAGACCCAGTACTTC. Amino acids: CASSPGQGQETQYF.

The chain joins TRBV7-2 to TRBJ1-5, with 8 bases lining up with TRBD1. The germline CDR1 and CDR2 sequences are SGHTA and FQGNSA. This CDR3 has 15 amino acids. J gave up 3 bases and V 2 bases, and 3 bases lay outside the gene matches. CDR3 DNA: TGTGCCAGCAGCTTAATGGGACAGGACAATCAGCCCCAGCATTTT. It yields the protein CASSLMGQDNQPQHF.

The gene calls are TRBV18 and TRBJ2-2, with 14 bases lining up with TRBD2. Germline trimming cut 4 bases from V and 3 bases from J; bases unmatched to any gene: 7. The CDR3 runs to 18 residues. Germline-derived CDR1 and CDR2 are KGHSH and LQKENI. The CDR3 loop is CASSRSGLAGVDTGELFF. In nucleotides, the CDR3 is TGTGCCAGCTCACGGTCGGGACTAGCGGGAGTTGACACCGGGGAGCTGTTTTTT.